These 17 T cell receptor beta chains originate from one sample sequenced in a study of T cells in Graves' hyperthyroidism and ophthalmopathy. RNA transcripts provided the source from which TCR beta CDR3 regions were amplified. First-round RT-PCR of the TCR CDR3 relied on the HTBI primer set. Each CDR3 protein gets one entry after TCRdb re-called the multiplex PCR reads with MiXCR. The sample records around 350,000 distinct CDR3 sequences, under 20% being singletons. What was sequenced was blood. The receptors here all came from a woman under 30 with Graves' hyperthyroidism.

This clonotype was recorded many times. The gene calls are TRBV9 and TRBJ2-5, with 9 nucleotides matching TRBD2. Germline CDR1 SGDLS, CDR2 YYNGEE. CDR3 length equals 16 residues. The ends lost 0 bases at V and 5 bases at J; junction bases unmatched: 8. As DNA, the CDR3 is TGTGCCAGCAGCGTAGAGGATAGCGGGGGTGGGGAGACCCAGTACTTC. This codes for CASSVEDSGGGETQYF.

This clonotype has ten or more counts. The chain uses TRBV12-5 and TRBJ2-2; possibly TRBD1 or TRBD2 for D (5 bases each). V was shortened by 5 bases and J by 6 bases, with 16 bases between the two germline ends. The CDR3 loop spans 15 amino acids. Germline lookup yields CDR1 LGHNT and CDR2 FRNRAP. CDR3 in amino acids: CASGPEYGTAGELFF. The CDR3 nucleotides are TGTGCTAGTGGTCCCGAATATGGGACGGCCGGGGAGCTGTTTTTT.

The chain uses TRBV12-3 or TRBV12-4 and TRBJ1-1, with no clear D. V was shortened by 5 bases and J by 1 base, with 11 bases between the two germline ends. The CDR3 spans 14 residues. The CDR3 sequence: CASSHDTKNTEAFF. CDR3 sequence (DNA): TGTGCCAGCAGTCACGACACGAAGAACACTGAAGCTTTCTTT.

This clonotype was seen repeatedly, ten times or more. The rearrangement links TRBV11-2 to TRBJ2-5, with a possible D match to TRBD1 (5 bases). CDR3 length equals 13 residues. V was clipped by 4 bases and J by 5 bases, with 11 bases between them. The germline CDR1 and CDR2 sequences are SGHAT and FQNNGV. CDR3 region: CASSSRGLETQYF. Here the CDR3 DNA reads TGTGCCAGCAGCTCTAGGGGTTTGGAGACCCAGTACTTC.

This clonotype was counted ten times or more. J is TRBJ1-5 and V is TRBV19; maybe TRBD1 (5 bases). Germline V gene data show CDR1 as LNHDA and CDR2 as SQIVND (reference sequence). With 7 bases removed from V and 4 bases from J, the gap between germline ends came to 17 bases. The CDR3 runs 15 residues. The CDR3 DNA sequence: TGTGCCAGTACAGCCGTGTTGGGGCCAAATCAGCCCCAGCATTTT. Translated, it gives CASTAVLGPNQPQHF.

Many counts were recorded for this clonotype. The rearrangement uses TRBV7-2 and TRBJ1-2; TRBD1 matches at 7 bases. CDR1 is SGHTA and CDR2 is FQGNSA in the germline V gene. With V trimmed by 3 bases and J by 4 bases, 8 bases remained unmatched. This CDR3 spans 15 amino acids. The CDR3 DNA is TGTGCCAGCAGCTTCGACAGGGAACAGGGCTATGGCTACACCTTC. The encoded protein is CASSFDREQGYGYTF.

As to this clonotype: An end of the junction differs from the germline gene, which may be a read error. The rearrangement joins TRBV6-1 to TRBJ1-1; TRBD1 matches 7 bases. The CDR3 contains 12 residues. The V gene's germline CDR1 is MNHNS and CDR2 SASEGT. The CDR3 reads CATSDAGTETFF. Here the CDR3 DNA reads TGTGCCACCAGTGATGCCGGGACAGAAACTTTCTTT.

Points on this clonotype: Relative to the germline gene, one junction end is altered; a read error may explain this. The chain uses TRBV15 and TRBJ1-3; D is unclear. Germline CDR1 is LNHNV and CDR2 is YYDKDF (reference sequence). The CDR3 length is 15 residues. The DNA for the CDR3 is TGTGCCACCAGCAGAGGACCAATATCTGGATACACCATATATTTT. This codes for CATSRGPISGYTIYF.

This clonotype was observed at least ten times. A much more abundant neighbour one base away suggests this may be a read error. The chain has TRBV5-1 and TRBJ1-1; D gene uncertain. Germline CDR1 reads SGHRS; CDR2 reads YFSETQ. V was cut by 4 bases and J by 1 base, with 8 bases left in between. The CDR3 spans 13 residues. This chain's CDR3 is CASSPDKNTEAFF. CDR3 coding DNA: TGCGCCAGCAGCCCCGACAAGAACACTGAAGCTTTCTTT.

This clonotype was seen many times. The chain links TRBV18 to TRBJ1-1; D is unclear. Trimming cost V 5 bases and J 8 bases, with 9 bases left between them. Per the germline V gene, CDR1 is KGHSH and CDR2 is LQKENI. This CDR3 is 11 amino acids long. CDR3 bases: TGTGCCAGCTCAGCCCAGAGAGAAGCTTTCTTT. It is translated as CASSAQREAFF.

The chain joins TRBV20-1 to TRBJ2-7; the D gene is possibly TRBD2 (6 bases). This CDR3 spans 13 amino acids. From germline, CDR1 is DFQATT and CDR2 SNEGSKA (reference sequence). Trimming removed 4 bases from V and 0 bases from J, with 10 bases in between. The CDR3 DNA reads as TGCAGTGCTAAGCCGGGACTCTCCTACGAGCAGTACTTC. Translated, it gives CSAKPGLSYEQYF.

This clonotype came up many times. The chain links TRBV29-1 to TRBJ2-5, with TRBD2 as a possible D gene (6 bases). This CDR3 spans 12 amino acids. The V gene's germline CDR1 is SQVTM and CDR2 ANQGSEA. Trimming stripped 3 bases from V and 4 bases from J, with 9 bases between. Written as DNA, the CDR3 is TGCAGCGTTGATACTAGCAGAGAGACCCAGTACTTC. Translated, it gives CSVDTSRETQYF.

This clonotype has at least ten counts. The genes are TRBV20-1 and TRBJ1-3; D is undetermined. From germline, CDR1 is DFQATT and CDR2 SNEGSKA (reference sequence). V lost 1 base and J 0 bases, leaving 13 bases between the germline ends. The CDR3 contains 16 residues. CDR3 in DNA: TGCAGTGCTAGAGGGGTGCCAATTAGCTCTGGAAACACCATATATTTT. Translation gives CSARGVPISSGNTIYF.

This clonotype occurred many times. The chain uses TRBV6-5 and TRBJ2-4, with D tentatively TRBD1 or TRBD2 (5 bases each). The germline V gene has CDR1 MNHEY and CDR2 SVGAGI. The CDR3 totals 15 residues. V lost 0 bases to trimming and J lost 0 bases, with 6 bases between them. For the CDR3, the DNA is TGTGCCAGCAGTTACTCGGGGGTAGCCAAAAACATTCAGTACTTC. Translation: CASSYSGVAKNIQYF.

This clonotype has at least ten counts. CDR3 region: CASSRRGQGSSTEAFF. CDR3 bases: TGCGCCAGCAGCCGAAGGGGGCAGGGGAGTTCCACTGAAGCTTTCTTT. The chain couples TRBV4-1 to TRBJ1-1; 7 bases align to TRBD1. Trimming took 4 bases from V and 4 from J; bases not matched to a gene: 12. In germline, CDR1 is MGHRA, CDR2 YSYEKL. This CDR3 is 16 amino acids long.

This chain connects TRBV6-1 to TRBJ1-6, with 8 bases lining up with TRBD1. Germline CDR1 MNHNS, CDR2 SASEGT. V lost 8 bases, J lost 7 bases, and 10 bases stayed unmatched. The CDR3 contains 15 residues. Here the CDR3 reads CASRIGQGSNSPLHF. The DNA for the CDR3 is TGTGCCAGCCGAATTGGACAGGGAAGCAATTCACCCCTCCACTTT.

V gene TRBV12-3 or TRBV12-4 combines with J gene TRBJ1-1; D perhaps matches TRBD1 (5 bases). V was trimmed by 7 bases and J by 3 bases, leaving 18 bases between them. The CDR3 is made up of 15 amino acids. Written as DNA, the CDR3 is TGTGCCAGCAAACGGGCAGGGATCGGGGACACTGAAGCTTTCTTT. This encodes CASKRAGIGDTEAFF.